This T cell receptor beta chain stems from a study of blood T cell repertoires in COVID-19. The overall study: The cDNA or gDNA used as material had been derived from T cells, B-cell-depleted T cells, or PBMCs.

The CDR3 extends over 15 amino acids. Germline loops: CDR1 LNHNV, CDR2 YYDKDF (reference sequence). V dropped 7 bases and J dropped 8; count of bases not matched to a gene: 14. Original methodology: By means of reference gene primer amplification, nucleated cell counts were estimated. Clones were sequenced by immunoSEQ multiplex PCR, and TCRdb holds only the in-frame ones, with some missing. V and J calls and clone size are given by that table; D and trimming were obtained from the DNA. The data contain approximately 68,000 clones, approximately 80% of them singletons. The chain joins TRBV15 to TRBJ1-1, with TRBD1 matching 9 bases. This TCR was sampled from a woman aged 60-70 years with acute or convalescent COVID-19. Material for sequencing was peripheral blood. CDR3 sequence (DNA): TGTGCCACCACCTTTTTACAGGGGGCTGGATACGAAGCTTTCTTT. It translates to CATTFLQGAGYEAFF.